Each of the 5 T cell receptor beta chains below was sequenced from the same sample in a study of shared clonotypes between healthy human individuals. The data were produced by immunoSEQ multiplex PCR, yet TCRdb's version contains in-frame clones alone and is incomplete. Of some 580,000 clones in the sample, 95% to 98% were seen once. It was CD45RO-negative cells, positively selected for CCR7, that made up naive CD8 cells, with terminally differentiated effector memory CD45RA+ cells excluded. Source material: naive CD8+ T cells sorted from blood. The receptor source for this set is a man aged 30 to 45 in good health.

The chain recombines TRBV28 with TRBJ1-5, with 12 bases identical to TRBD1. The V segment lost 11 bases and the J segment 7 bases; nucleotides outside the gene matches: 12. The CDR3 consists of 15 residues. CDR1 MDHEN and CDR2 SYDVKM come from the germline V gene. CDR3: CAGRGDRGPGQPQHF. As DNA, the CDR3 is TGTGCCGGACGTGGGGACAGGGGGCCCGGGCAGCCCCAGCATTTT.

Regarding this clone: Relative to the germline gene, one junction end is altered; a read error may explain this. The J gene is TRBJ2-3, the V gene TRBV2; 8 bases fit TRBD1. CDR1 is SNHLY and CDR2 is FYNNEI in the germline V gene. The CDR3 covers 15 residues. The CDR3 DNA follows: TGTGCCAGCAGGGAAGGGGGACAGGGCACAGATACGCAGTATTTT. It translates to CASREGGQGTDTQYF. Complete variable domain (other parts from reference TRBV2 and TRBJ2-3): EPEVTQTPSHQVTQMGQEVILRCVPISNHLYFYWYRQILGQKVEFLVSFYNNEISEKSEIFDDQFSVERPDGSNFTLKIRSTKLEDSAMYFCASREGGQGTDTQYFGPGTRLTVL.

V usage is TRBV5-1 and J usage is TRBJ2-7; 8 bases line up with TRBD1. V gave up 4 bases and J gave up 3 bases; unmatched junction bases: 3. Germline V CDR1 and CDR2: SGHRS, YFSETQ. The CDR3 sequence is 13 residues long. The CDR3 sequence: CASSPDRGYEQYF. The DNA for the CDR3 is TGCGCCAGCAGCCCCGACAGGGGCTACGAGCAGTACTTC.

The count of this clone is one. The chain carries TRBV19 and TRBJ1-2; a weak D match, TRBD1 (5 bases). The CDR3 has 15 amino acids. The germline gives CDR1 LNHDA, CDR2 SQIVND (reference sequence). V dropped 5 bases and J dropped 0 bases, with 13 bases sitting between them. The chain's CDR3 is CASSPSGDSNYGYTF. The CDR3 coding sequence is TGTGCCAGTAGTCCCTCGGGGGACTCTAACTATGGCTACACCTTC.

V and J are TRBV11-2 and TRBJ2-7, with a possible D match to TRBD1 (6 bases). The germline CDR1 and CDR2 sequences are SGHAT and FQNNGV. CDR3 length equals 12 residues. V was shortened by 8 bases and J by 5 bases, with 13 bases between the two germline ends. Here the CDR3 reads CASEGDLDEQYF. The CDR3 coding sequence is TGTGCCAGCGAGGGGGATTTGGACGAGCAGTACTTC.